One and the same sample provided the 29 T cell receptor beta chains below, sequenced in a study of T cell changes during pregnancy in multiple sclerosis. TCRdb keeps only in-frame clones here, not all; method: immunoSEQ multiplex PCR. The sample carries about 36,000 clones, about 88% recorded once. The starting material was CD8+ T cells from peripheral blood mononuclear cells, obtained in the third trimester of pregnancy. These receptors all stem from a female donor with multiple sclerosis, enrolled in a pregnancy study.

The chain has TRBV5-6 and TRBJ2-7; tentatively, D is TRBD2 (6 bases). Germline V gene data show CDR1 as SGHDT and CDR2 as YYEEEE. This CDR3 spans 17 amino acids. The V gene lost 5 bases and the J gene lost 0 bases, with 21 bases spanning the gap. CDR3: CASRRAWGVQSSYEQYF. In DNA form, the CDR3 reads TGTGCCAGCAGAAGGGCCTGGGGGGTTCAAAGCTCCTACGAGCAGTACTTC. The full variable domain, rest sourced from reference TRBV5-6 and TRBJ2-7, is DAGVTQSPTHLIKTRGQQVTLRCSPKSGHDTVSWYQQALGQGPQFIFQYYEEEERQRGNFPDRFSGHQFPNYSSELNVNALLLGDSALYLCASRRAWGVQSSYEQYFGPGTRLTVT.

The genes are TRBV30 and TRBJ2-2, with D tentatively TRBD1 (6 bases). The CDR3 covers 16 residues. Germline V gene sequence: CDR1 GTSNPN, CDR2 SVGIG (reference sequence). Trimming removed 6 bases at V and 3 bases at J, with 20 bases between. The CDR3 bases are TGTGCCTGCCCCTGGGTAGGGACAACCGACACCGGGGAGCTGTTTTTT. Translation gives CACPWVGTTDTGELFF.

V and J are TRBV9 and TRBJ1-2, with 8 positions matching TRBD1. From germline, CDR1 is SGDLS and CDR2 YYNGEE. V was pared by 0 bases and J by 0 bases, with 7 bases of the junction left unmatched. The CDR3 loop spans 17 amino acids. The CDR3 is CASSVAPGGAPNYGYTF. The DNA of the CDR3 is TGTGCCAGCAGCGTAGCTCCAGGGGGCGCCCCTAACTATGGCTACACCTTC. The variable domain in full, with the rest retrieved from reference TRBV9 and TRBJ1-2, is DSGVTQTPKHLITATGQRVTLRCSPRSGDLSVYWYQQSLDQGLQFLIQYYNGEERAKGNILERFSAQQFPDLHSELNLSSLELGDSALYFCASSVAPGGAPNYGYTFGSGTRLTVV.

On this clone: Compared with germline, one end of the junction differs, possibly owing to a read error. V and J are TRBV5-4 and TRBJ2-1; maybe TRBD2 (6 bases). Germline CDR1 reads SGHNT; CDR2 reads YYREEE (reference sequence). The CDR3 covers 13 residues. CDR3 loop: CASRRDSHNEQFF. The CDR3 region has the DNA TGTGCCAGCAGACGGGACTCCCACAATGAGCAGTTCTTC. The full variable domain, with the rest looked up from reference TRBV5-4 and TRBJ2-1, is ETGVTQSPTHLIKTRGQQVTLRCSSQSGHNTVSWYQQALGQGPQFIFQYYREEENGRGNFPPRFSGLQFPNYSSELNVNALELDDSALYLCASRRDSHNEQFFGPGTRLTVL.

The chain has TRBV7-9 and TRBJ2-7, with TRBD2 matching 7 bases. Germline V CDR1 and CDR2: SEHNR, FQNEAQ (reference sequence). This CDR3 has 13 residues. The V and J ends lost 4 bases and 6 bases, in that order; junction bases with no gene match: 6. The CDR3 is CASSSPGGFEQYF. The CDR3 DNA reads TGTGCCAGCAGCTCGCCGGGGGGTTTCGAGCAGTACTTC.

In its sample, this clone was seen once. The chain carries TRBV12-1 and TRBJ2-3; TRBD1, as called in the table, went unchecked against the DNA. TRBV12-1 counts as a pseudogene. The CDR3 extends over 16 amino acids. The CDR3 DNA follows: TGTGCCAGCAGCTTTCTCGAGGGCAGGGGGCAAGATACGCAGTATTTT. Its translation: CASSFLEGRGQDTQYF.

J is TRBJ2-2 and V is TRBV29-1, with TRBD1 as a possible D gene (5 bases). Per the germline V gene, CDR1 is SQVTM and CDR2 is ANQGSEA. The V and J ends lost 2 bases and 6 bases respectively, with 7 bases between them. This CDR3 is built from 12 residues. The CDR3 here is CSVESGSGELFF. In DNA form, the CDR3 reads TGCAGCGTTGAATCAGGGTCCGGGGAGCTGTTTTTT.

This chain connects TRBV11-1 to TRBJ2-3; 7 nucleotides match TRBD2. V was pared by 11 bases and J by 4 bases, with 9 bases of the junction left unmatched. Germline V gives CDR1 SGHAT, CDR2 FQDESV (reference sequence). The length of the CDR3 is 13 residues. The CDR3 bases are TGTGCCTCTTCGACTAGCTCCCCAGATACGCAGTATTTT. It codes for CASSTSSPDTQYF.

V gene TRBV2 combines with J gene TRBJ2-1, with 7 positions matching TRBD2. The V gene end was trimmed by 5 bases and the J gene end by 5 bases; junction bases not matched to a gene: 6. This CDR3 spans 14 amino acids. Germline loops: CDR1 SNHLY, CDR2 FYNNEI. CDR3 nucleotide sequence: TGTGCCAGCAGTCCTAGCGGAGCAAACAATGAGCAGTTCTTC. Translated: CASSPSGANNEQFF.

V is TRBV29-1 and J is TRBJ2-4, with a possible D match to TRBD1 (5 bases). Trimming removed 2 bases from V and 6 bases from J, with 14 bases in between. The germline gives CDR1 SQVTM, CDR2 ANQGSEA. The CDR3 covers 14 residues. This CDR3 is CSVENGQGTNIQYF. The CDR3 DNA follows: TGCAGCGTTGAAAACGGGCAGGGAACAAACATTCAGTACTTC.

This clone was seen a single time. The chain joins TRBV7-9 to TRBJ1-4; a weak D match, TRBD1 (6 bases). This CDR3 spans 14 amino acids. V was trimmed by 2 bases and J by 8 bases, leaving 12 bases between them. The germline V gene has CDR1 SEHNR and CDR2 FQNEAQ (reference sequence). CDR3 sequence: CASSLRGGTEKLFF. In DNA form, the CDR3 reads TGTGCCAGCAGCTTAAGGGGGGGGACAGAAAAACTGTTTTTT.

There are a few counts of this clone. This chain uses TRBV27 with TRBJ2-2; D unresolved. Trimming pared 0 bases from V and 4 bases from J, leaving 3 bases between. Germline V gene data show CDR1 as MNHEY and CDR2 as SMNVEV (reference sequence). This CDR3 spans 13 amino acids. CDR3 bases: TGTGCCAGCAGTTTATCCTCCACCGGGGAGCTGTTTTTT. Translation: CASSLSSTGELFF.

The chain carries TRBV19 and TRBJ2-7; D may be TRBD2 (6 bases). The germline CDR1 and CDR2 sequences are LNHDA and SQIVND (reference sequence). The CDR3 totals 13 residues. CDR3 sequence reads: CADGRQRAYEQYF. The CDR3 DNA reads as TGTGCAGACGGGCGTCAGCGGGCCTACGAGCAGTACTTC.

The chain employs TRBV7-9 and TRBJ2-1; 10 bases are a match to TRBD2. Per germline, CDR1 SEHNR and CDR2 FQNEAQ (reference sequence). The CDR3 covers 15 residues. V shed 5 bases, J shed 8 bases, and the junction held 9 bases outside the gene matches. The CDR3 bases are TGTGCCAGCAGCGGAATAGCGGGGGGAGGCTATGAGCAGTTCTTC. Translation: CASSGIAGGGYEQFF.

The chain joins TRBV5-6 to TRBJ2-4, with 10 positions matching TRBD1. J was trimmed by 8 bases and V by 0 bases; bases with no gene match: 2. CDR1 is SGHDT and CDR2 is YYEEEE in the germline V gene. The CDR3 is 14 amino acids. For the CDR3, the DNA is TGTGCCAGCAGCTTGGAGGACAGGGGGGACATTCAGTACTTC. Protein product: CASSLEDRGDIQYF.

This clone is a singleton in its sample. This sequence joins TRBV10-1 and TRBJ2-1, with 12 nucleotides matching TRBD2. The CDR3 is made up of 15 amino acids. Germline trimming cut 2 bases from V and 10 bases from J; bases unmatched to any gene: 6. Germline V gives CDR1 WNHNN, CDR2 SYGVQD (reference sequence). The CDR3 loop reads CASSELLAGGPEQFF. CDR3 DNA sequence: TGCGCCAGCAGTGAGCTGCTAGCGGGGGGGCCAGAGCAGTTCTTC.

This clone has a handful of counts. CDR3 loop: CASGHRLAGYEQYF. DNA of the CDR3: TGTGCTAGTGGTCACCGACTAGCGGGCTACGAGCAGTACTTC. The rearrangement joins TRBV12-5 to TRBJ2-7, with 10 bases fitting TRBD2. V gave up 5 bases and J gave up 3 bases; unmatched junction bases: 4. Germline V lookup: CDR1 LGHNT, CDR2 FRNRAP. The CDR3 spans 14 residues.

The chain is built from TRBV7-8 and TRBJ2-7; a weak D match, TRBD2 (6 bases). The V end lost 1 base, the J end lost 2 bases, and 9 bases lay between the germline ends. CDR3 size: 14 residues. Germline V gives CDR1 SGHVS, CDR2 FQNEAQ. CDR3 amino acids: CASSLGGGTYEQYF. The CDR3 bases are TGTGCCAGCAGCTTAGGTGGAGGGACCTACGAGCAGTACTTC.

The genes are TRBV19 and TRBJ1-2; 9 bases line up with TRBD1. V lost 10 bases to trimming and J lost 6 bases; unmatched junction nucleotides: 3. The CDR3 covers 11 residues. Germline V CDR1 and CDR2: LNHDA, SQIVND (reference sequence). Here the CDR3 DNA reads TGTGCCACAACAGGGGGCGATGGCTACACCTTC. It is translated as CATTGGDGYTF.

The genes are TRBV5-4 and TRBJ2-7, with D tentatively TRBD2 (7 bases). CDR1 is SGHNT, CDR2 YYREEE, per germline (reference sequence). The CDR3 is 14 amino acids. V was clipped by 4 bases and J by 4 bases, with 15 bases between them. CDR3 amino acids: CASSPGAGVYEQYF. CDR3 nucleotides: TGTGCCAGCAGCCCAGGGGCGGGGGTTTACGAGCAGTACTTC.

The rearrangement joins TRBV19 to TRBJ2-3; a possible D gene is TRBD1 (6 bases). Per the germline V gene, CDR1 is LNHDA and CDR2 is SQIVND (reference sequence). This CDR3 is 17 amino acids long. V was trimmed by 9 bases and J by 2 bases, leaving 24 bases between them. The CDR3 protein is CASPPTGSGTPTDTQYF. In nucleotides, the CDR3 is TGTGCCAGCCCCCCGACCGGTAGTGGGACACCCACAGATACGCAGTATTTT.

Concerning this clone itself: This sample includes further DNA sequences coding for the same CDR3. The genes are TRBV4-3 and TRBJ2-1, with 10 bases identical to TRBD2. The CDR3 extends over 16 amino acids. The germline CDR1 and CDR2 sequences are LGHNA and YSLEER. J lost 10 bases, V lost 0 bases, and 9 bases had no gene match. CDR3 residues: CASSQDFLAGVSEQFF. DNA for the CDR3: TGCGCCAGCAGCCAAGATTTCCTAGCGGGGGTTAGCGAGCAGTTCTTC.

The chain joins TRBV5-8 to TRBJ2-1; 12 positions agree with TRBD2. The V gene end was trimmed by 0 bases and the J gene end by 1 base; junction bases not matched to a gene: 11. CDR1 and CDR2 from the germline V gene are SGHTS and YDEGEE. This CDR3 spans 20 amino acids. The CDR3 coding sequence is TGTGCCAGCAGCTTGGTGGCTAGCGGGGGGGCCTGGGCTTCCTACAATGAGCAGTTCTTC. As protein: CASSLVASGGAWASYNEQFF.

CDR3 in amino acids: CASSLAGGPTGELFF. The CDR3 bases are TGTGCCAGCAGCTTGGCGGGGGGGCCCACCGGGGAGCTGTTTTTT. The rearrangement joins TRBV13 to TRBJ2-2; TRBD2 agrees at 9 bases. The CDR3 spans 15 residues. The V segment lost 3 bases and the J segment 4 bases; nucleotides outside the gene matches: 3. Germline CDR1 reads PRHDT; CDR2 reads FYEKMQ (reference sequence).

The chain uses TRBV6-1 and TRBJ2-2; 7 positions match TRBD1. CDR1 is MNHNS and CDR2 is SASEGT in the germline V gene. Unmatched junction bases numbered 11, after V lost 4 bases and J lost 6 bases. This CDR3 has 16 amino acids. Here the CDR3 reads CASSAYAGGEAGELFF. The CDR3 DNA follows: TGTGCCAGCAGTGCGTATGCAGGGGGTGAGGCCGGGGAGCTGTTTTTT.

In the case of this clone: The CDR3 does not close with the conserved phenylalanine or tryptophan, likely indicating a read error. The DNA is omitted, as the CDR3 cannot be located on it reliably, and the CDR3 follows TCRdb's listing. This rearrangement joins TRBV2 to TRBJ2-7; TRBD2 is the table's D call and was not checked against the DNA. The CDR3 totals 15 residues, both ends included. Germline V CDR1 and CDR2: SNHLY, FYNNEI. Here the CDR3 reads CASSEAFATSGSENS.

CDR3 loop: CASSLRAPTGYYEQYF. DNA of the CDR3: TGTGCCAGCAGTTTAAGGGCCCCTACAGGTTACTACGAGCAGTACTTC. The V call is TRBV27, the J call TRBJ2-7; TRBD1 is a possible D gene (5 bases). Looked up from germline, CDR1 is MNHEY and CDR2 is SMNVEV (reference sequence). The CDR3 has 16 residues. Trimming cost V 2 bases and J 3 bases, with 17 bases left between them.

The V and J genes are TRBV18 and TRBJ2-2, with 7 bases matching TRBD2. Unmatched junction bases numbered 12, after V lost 8 bases and J lost 9 bases. Germline V lookup: CDR1 KGHSH, CDR2 LQKENI. The CDR3 has 14 amino acids. CDR3 in DNA: TGTGCCAGCGCACGGGAGGCCGGGATGAGGGAGCTGTTTTTT. This encodes CASAREAGMRELFF.

This sequence joins TRBV7-3 and TRBJ2-1, with 8 bases lining up with TRBD2. This CDR3 has 15 amino acids. Germline CDR1 is SGHTA and CDR2 is FQGTGA. J gave up 0 bases and V 5 bases, and 3 bases lay outside the gene matches. The CDR3, as DNA: TGTGCCAGCAGCACCGGGACTAGCTCCTACAATGAGCAGTTCTTC. Protein sequence: CASSTGTSSYNEQFF.